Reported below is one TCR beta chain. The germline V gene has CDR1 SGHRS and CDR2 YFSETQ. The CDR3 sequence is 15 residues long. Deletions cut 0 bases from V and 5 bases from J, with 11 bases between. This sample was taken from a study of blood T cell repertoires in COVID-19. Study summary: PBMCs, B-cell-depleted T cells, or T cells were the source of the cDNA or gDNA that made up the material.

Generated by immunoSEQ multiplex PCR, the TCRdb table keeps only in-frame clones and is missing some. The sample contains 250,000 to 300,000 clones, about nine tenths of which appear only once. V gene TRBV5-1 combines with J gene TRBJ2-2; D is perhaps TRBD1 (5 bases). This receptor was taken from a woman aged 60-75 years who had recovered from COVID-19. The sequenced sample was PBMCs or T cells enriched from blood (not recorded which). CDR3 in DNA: TGCGCCAGCAGCTTGGCCAGGGTTGGGACCGGGGAGCTGTTTTTT. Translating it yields CASSLARVGTGELFF. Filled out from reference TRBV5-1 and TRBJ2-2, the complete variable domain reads KAGVTQTPRYLIKTRGQQVTLSCSPISGHRSVSWYQQTPGQGLQFLFEYFSETQRNKGNFPGRFSGRQFSNSRSEMNVSTLELGDSALYLCASSLARVGTGELFFGEGSRLTVL.